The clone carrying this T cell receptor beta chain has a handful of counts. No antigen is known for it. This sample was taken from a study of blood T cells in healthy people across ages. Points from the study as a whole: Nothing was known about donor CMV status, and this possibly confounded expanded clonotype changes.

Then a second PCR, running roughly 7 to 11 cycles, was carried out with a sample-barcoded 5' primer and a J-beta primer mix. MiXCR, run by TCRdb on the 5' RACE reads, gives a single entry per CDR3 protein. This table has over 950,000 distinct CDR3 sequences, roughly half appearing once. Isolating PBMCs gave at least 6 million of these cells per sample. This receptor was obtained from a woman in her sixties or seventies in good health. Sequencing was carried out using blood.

This chain's CDR3 is CAAARFGTPDTQYF. As DNA, the CDR3 is TGTGCAGCGGCCCGTTTCGGCACCCCGGATACGCAGTATTTT. V usage is TRBV6-1 and J usage is TRBJ2-3, with D possibly TRBD2 on 5 matching bases. The CDR3 has 14 amino acids. Germline V gene lookup returns CDR1 MNHNS and CDR2 SASEGT.